Presented here are 16 T cell receptor beta chains from one specimen sequenced in a study of cytomegalovirus exposure and HLA in healthy donors. PCR primers comprised 60 Vbeta and 13 Jbeta primers. Sequencing used immunoSEQ multiplex PCR; TCRdb keeps in-frame clones, though not all of them. Of roughly 110,000 clones listed, roughly 80% are singletons. Sequencing used PBMCs. These receptors were taken from a man aged 25-40 years in good health and CMV-seropositive.

The chain carries TRBV6-1 and TRBJ2-4, with 7 nucleotides matching TRBD1. The CDR3 is 12 residues long. V lost 6 bases and J lost 6; bases outside the gene matches: 2. The germline V gene encodes CDR1 MNHNS and CDR2 SASEGT. The CDR3 here is CASRGQPNIQYF. The DNA for the CDR3 is TGTGCCAGCAGGGGACAGCCAAACATTCAGTACTTC.

The V gene is TRBV9, the J gene TRBJ2-5, with 7 positions matching TRBD1. Per germline, CDR1 SGDLS and CDR2 YYNGEE. The ends lost 0 bases at V and 4 bases at J; junction bases unmatched: 9. The CDR3 is 16 amino acids. The DNA of the CDR3 is TGTGCCAGCAGCGTAGCGCACGGACAGGTCGGAGAGACCCAGTACTTC. Translation gives CASSVAHGQVGETQYF.

This clone was found once. This chain connects TRBV6-1 to TRBJ2-5; weak D call: TRBD1 (6 bases). This CDR3 is built from 14 residues. Germline assignment: CDR1 MNHNS and CDR2 SASEGT. Trimming took 5 bases from V and 5 from J, leaving 15 bases between them. In DNA form, the CDR3 reads TGTGCCAGCAGTTCGTTACAGGGCTGGGAGACCCAGTACTTC. As protein: CASSSLQGWETQYF.

The chain has TRBV20-1 and TRBJ2-7, with unresolved D. Germline V gives CDR1 DFQATT, CDR2 SNEGSKA (reference sequence). The CDR3 length is 10 residues. V lost 2 bases and J 4 bases, leaving 3 bases between the germline ends. The CDR3 nucleotides read TGCAGTGCTAGACTTTACGAGCAGTACTTC. Protein product: CSARLYEQYF.

This clone was recorded a few times. The genes are TRBV6-4 and TRBJ2-1, with TRBD2 matching 8 bases. CDR3 size: 14 residues. Looked up from germline, CDR1 is MRHNA and CDR2 is SNTAGT. Trimming at V came to 4 bases and at J to 8 bases, leaving 7 bases not matched to a gene. The chain's CDR3 is CASSAGGASHEQFF. The CDR3 DNA reads TGTGCCAGCAGTGCCGGGGGGGCTTCCCATGAGCAGTTCTTC.

V gene TRBV6-1 combines with J gene TRBJ2-7, with 11 bases that match TRBD1. The germline CDR1 and CDR2 sequences are MNHNS and SASEGT. The CDR3 is 17 residues long. The V and J ends lost 4 bases and 3 bases, in that order; junction bases with no gene match: 11. For the CDR3, the DNA is TGTGCCAGCAGTGGGACAGGGGGCCCGGGCGCCAGCTACGAGCAGTACTTC. This sequence encodes CASSGTGGPGASYEQYF.

The V call is TRBV2, the J call TRBJ1-1; TRBD1 might be the D (5 bases). CDR1 is SNHLY, CDR2 FYNNEI, per germline. The CDR3 is made up of 16 amino acids. V gave up 2 bases and J gave up 8 bases, with 21 bases separating them. The CDR3 DNA reads TGTGCCAGCAGTGAACAGGGATTCCTGGGCAGAGAAGAAGCTTTCTTT. Protein: CASSEQGFLGREEAFF. Combining the CDR3 with reference TRBV2 and TRBJ1-1 gives the whole variable domain EPEVTQTPSHQVTQMGQEVILRCVPISNHLYFYWYRQILGQKVEFLVSFYNNEISEKSEIFDDQFSVERPDGSNFTLKIRSTKLEDSAMYFCASSEQGFLGREEAFFGQGTRLTVV.

The gene calls are TRBV6-6 and TRBJ1-2, with D tentatively TRBD1 (5 bases). V lost 6 bases to trimming and J lost 3 bases, with 11 bases between them. CDR1 and CDR2 (germline): MNHNY, SVGAGI (reference sequence). This CDR3 region has 13 residues. The CDR3 nucleotides read TGTGCCAGCAGCCCCCGGGACTACTATGGCTACACCTTC. Protein product: CASSPRDYYGYTF.

V and J are TRBV27 and TRBJ1-2; tentative D call: TRBD1 (6 bases). In germline, CDR1 is MNHEY, CDR2 SMNVEV (reference sequence). The CDR3 loop spans 15 amino acids. Trimming stripped 2 bases from V and 8 bases from J, with 18 bases between. The CDR3 loop is CASSLGGQNRLGYTF. The CDR3 region has the DNA TGTGCCAGCAGTTTAGGAGGACAGAATCGGTTAGGCTACACCTTC.

The chain has TRBV7-6 and TRBJ2-1; D perhaps matches TRBD2 (6 bases). The CDR3 runs 12 residues. The V gene's germline CDR1 is SGHVS and CDR2 FNYEAQ. V was shortened by 6 bases and J by 9 bases, with 12 bases between the two germline ends. As DNA, the CDR3 is TGTGCCAGCAGTCCGACGGGGGTTGAGCAGTTCTTC. It specifies CASSPTGVEQFF.

The chain links TRBV6-5 to TRBJ1-5; 9 bases agree with TRBD1. The V segment lost 5 bases and the J segment 5 bases; nucleotides outside the gene matches: 4. The CDR3 extends over 14 amino acids. The germline V gene has CDR1 MNHEY and CDR2 SVGAGI. CDR3 bases: TGTGCCAGCAGTCGGGACAGGGCTGATCAGCCCCAGCATTTT. This encodes CASSRDRADQPQHF.

The V call is TRBV2, the J call TRBJ2-7, with D maybe TRBD1 (5 bases). The V and J ends lost 4 bases and 3 bases respectively, with 10 bases between them. The CDR3 has 13 amino acids. Per the germline V gene, CDR1 is SNHLY and CDR2 is FYNNEI. The CDR3 DNA reads as TGTGCCAGCAGTGTCAGGGAACGCTACGAGCAGTACTTC. It codes for CASSVRERYEQYF.

This chain connects TRBV7-6 to TRBJ2-5; tentatively, D is TRBD2 (5 bases). The CDR3 is 12 residues long. Trimming shortened V by 8 bases and J by 7 bases, and 14 bases separated the two germline ends. The germline gives CDR1 SGHVS, CDR2 FNYEAQ. In DNA form, the CDR3 reads TGTGCCAGCGTGGCTCGAGAGGGGACCCAGTACTTC. The encoded protein is CASVAREGTQYF.

This clone has a handful of counts. This chain connects TRBV5-6 to TRBJ1-2; D is undetermined. The CDR3 is 14 residues long. V was clipped by 0 bases and J by 8 bases, with 14 bases between them. CDR1 SGHDT and CDR2 YYEEEE come from the germline V gene. For the CDR3, the DNA is TGTGCCAGCAGCTTGGCCGAGAGGTCTGACGGCTACACCTTC. Protein: CASSLAERSDGYTF. Full variable domain (missing parts from reference TRBV5-6 and TRBJ1-2): DAGVTQSPTHLIKTRGQQVTLRCSPKSGHDTVSWYQQALGQGPQFIFQYYEEEERQRGNFPDRFSGHQFPNYSSELNVNALLLGDSALYLCASSLAERSDGYTFGSGTRLTVV.

This clone has only a few counts. This rearrangement joins TRBV6-6 to TRBJ1-2, with D possibly being TRBD1 (6 bases). Looked up from germline, CDR1 is MNHNY and CDR2 is SVGAGI (reference sequence). This CDR3 contains 12 residues. V shed 5 bases and J shed 3 bases, with 7 bases lying between them. The CDR3 DNA reads TGTGCCAGCAGTAGGACAGACTATGGCTACACCTTC. Translating it yields CASSRTDYGYTF.

A word on this clone: At one end, the junction sequence differs from germline, possibly due to a read error. The V and J genes are TRBV30 and TRBJ2-4; D gene unclear. Germline CDR1 GTSNPN, CDR2 SVGIG (reference sequence). This CDR3 has 12 residues. CDR3 loop: CAWSVHTNSQYF. DNA of the CDR3: TGTGCCTGGAGTGTACATACAAACAGTCAGTACTTC.